The present entry profiles one T cell receptor (beta chain) with its context. The source of the sample is a study of CD8 T cells in Susac syndrome. TEMRA cells were FACS-enriched, and CD8+ and CD4+ T cells were isolated negatively. Random hexamers were used to reverse transcribe about 0.5 to 1 ug of RNA. By means of immunoSEQ multiplex PCR, TCR beta CDR3 spanning 54 Vbeta and 13 Jbeta underwent amplification. MiXCR, run by TCRdb on the immunoSEQ multiplex PCR reads, gives a single entry per CDR3 protein. The data hold roughly 180,000 distinct CDR3 sequences, with roughly 94% observed a single time. With 0 bases removed from V and 1 base from J, the gap between germline ends came to 10 bases. CDR1 GTSNPN and CDR2 SVGIG come from the germline V gene (reference sequence). This CDR3 has 15 residues.

This sequence originates from a human donor with Susac syndrome. The chain combines TRBV30 with TRBJ1-5, with D possibly being TRBD1 (5 bases). Sample: CD4+ T cells from PBMCs. The CDR3 coding sequence is TGTGCCTGGAGTGTAGGTGGGGCGAGCAATCAGCCCCAGCATTTT. It codes for CAWSVGGASNQPQHF.